The 26 T cell receptor beta chains below come from one sample, sequenced in a study of T-cell reconstitution after alpha-beta-depleted transplantation in children. Unique molecular identifiers were incorporated during preparation of the TCRbeta library. One entry per CDR3 protein, called by TCRdb with MiXCR from the PCR reads. Of almost 250,000 distinct CDR3 sequences listed, roughly 23% were seen once; the top ten hold roughly 2.6%. The starting material was PBMCs, obtained before TCRalphabeta/CD19-depleted stem cell transplant. The receptors derive from a girl aged 2 to 9 with Fanconi anemia, due to receive a stem cell transplant.

The J gene is TRBJ2-5, the V gene TRBV20-1; the match to TRBD2 covers 7 bases. This CDR3 has 15 residues. With 2 bases clipped from V and 2 bases from J, the junction kept 8 bases outside the gene matches. CDR1 DFQATT and CDR2 SNEGSKA come from the germline V gene (reference sequence). As DNA, the CDR3 is TGCAGTGCTAGACTGGGGGGGACCATACAAGAGACCCAGTACTTC. Protein sequence: CSARLGGTIQETQYF.

In this sample, this clonotype turned up a few times. This chain uses TRBV7-9 with TRBJ1-2, with D maybe TRBD1 (5 bases). V lost 1 base and J lost 4, with 13 bases in between. Germline V gene lookup returns CDR1 SEHNR and CDR2 FQNEAQ (reference sequence). The CDR3 has 15 amino acids. The CDR3 sequence: CASSLDAGRFYGYTF. The CDR3 nucleotides read TGTGCCAGCAGCTTAGACGCAGGGCGGTTCTATGGCTACACCTTC.

This clonotype was found many times. This chain uses TRBV4-2 with TRBJ2-1; TRBD1 matches at 8 bases. J was trimmed by 7 bases and V by 0 bases; bases with no gene match: 11. The CDR3 sequence is 17 residues long. Germline CDR1 and CDR2: LGHNA and YNFKEQ. This CDR3 is CASSQDRGQGGANEQFF. In nucleotides, the CDR3 is TGTGCCAGCAGCCAAGATCGAGGACAGGGTGGAGCAAATGAGCAGTTCTTC.

This clonotype has ten or more counts. The rearrangement links TRBV20-1 to TRBJ2-1; TRBD2 matches at 11 bases. This CDR3 is built from 16 residues. Looked up from germline, CDR1 is DFQATT and CDR2 is SNEGSKA (reference sequence). With V trimmed by 6 bases and J by 4 bases, 11 bases remained unmatched. CDR3 loop: CSASPRLAGFYNEQFF. CDR3 DNA: TGCAGTGCCTCACCGCGACTAGCGGGATTTTACAATGAGCAGTTCTTC.

This clonotype showed up many times. V and J are TRBV20-1 and TRBJ2-3; 11 bases fit TRBD2. The CDR3 runs 16 residues. The V and J ends lost 6 bases and 5 bases, in that order; junction bases with no gene match: 13. In germline, CDR1 is DFQATT, CDR2 SNEGSKA (reference sequence). CDR3 in DNA: TGCAGTGCCTCCCGCTTACTAGCGGGGGAGGTAGATACGCAGTATTTT. It is translated as CSASRLLAGEVDTQYF.

The sample holds a few counts of this clonotype. The J gene is TRBJ2-5, the V gene TRBV28; D is possibly TRBD1 (5 bases). This CDR3 contains 15 residues. Between the trimmed V and J ends, which lost 3 bases and 3 bases, there was a span of 14 bases. The germline gives CDR1 MDHEN, CDR2 SYDVKM. The DNA of the CDR3 is TGTGCCAGCAGTTTGTTTACAGGAACTAAAGAGACCCAGTACTTC. Its protein product is CASSLFTGTKETQYF.

The V call is TRBV20-1, the J call TRBJ1-4; D not resolved. The CDR3 totals 14 residues. CDR1 DFQATT and CDR2 SNEGSKA come from the germline V gene (reference sequence). The V end was cut by 0 bases, the J end by 6 bases, with 11 bases between. CDR3 protein: CSARDLGGHEKLFF. CDR3 sequence (DNA): TGCAGTGCTAGAGATCTCGGAGGGCATGAAAAACTGTTTTTT.

This clonotype was counted ten times or more. This sequence joins TRBV25-1 and TRBJ2-5; D might be TRBD2 (5 bases). Per germline, CDR1 MGHDK and CDR2 SYGVNS. Trimming shortened V by 7 bases and J by 3 bases, and 9 bases separated the two germline ends. The CDR3 is made up of 12 amino acids. CDR3: CASMFGKETQYF. The CDR3 DNA sequence: TGTGCCAGCATGTTCGGGAAAGAGACCCAGTACTTC.

The chain couples TRBV28 to TRBJ2-3; 8 bases agree with TRBD1. CDR1 is MDHEN, CDR2 SYDVKM, per germline. Trimming removed 6 bases from V and 0 bases from J; junction bases left unmatched: 11. CDR3 length: 17 amino acids. The CDR3 DNA sequence: TGTGCCAGCAGCGTCTTCACAGGGGGAGTTAGCACAGATACGCAGTATTTT. Its translation is CASSVFTGGVSTDTQYF.

This clonotype was seen many times. The CDR3 loop reads CSAERRGNEQFF. CDR3 DNA: TGCAGTGCAGAGCGCAGGGGCAATGAGCAGTTCTTC. The V gene is TRBV20-1, the J gene TRBJ2-1; TRBD1 is a possible D gene (6 bases). The CDR3 spans 12 residues. V shed 6 bases and J shed 6 bases, with 12 bases lying between them. Germline CDR1 reads DFQATT; CDR2 reads SNEGSKA (reference sequence).

This clonotype was counted ten times or more. The rearrangement uses TRBV20-1 and TRBJ2-3, with 11 bases identical to TRBD2. Germline V gene sequence: CDR1 DFQATT, CDR2 SNEGSKA (reference sequence). This CDR3 is built from 15 residues. With 2 bases clipped from V and 3 bases from J, the junction kept 4 bases outside the gene matches. The CDR3 DNA is TGCAGTGCTAGATTAGCGGGAGGGGGTACAGATACGCAGTATTTT. This encodes CSARLAGGGTDTQYF.

This sequence joins TRBV28 and TRBJ1-2; D gene uncertain. V lost 7 bases, J lost 0 bases, and 12 bases lay in between. CDR1 MDHEN and CDR2 SYDVKM come from the germline V gene. This CDR3 is built from 14 residues. CDR3 DNA: TGTGCCAGCATCAAAGATTATACTAACTATGGCTACACCTTC. Its translation is CASIKDYTNYGYTF.

This clonotype was observed at least ten times. The genes are TRBV7-2 and TRBJ2-1; D is perhaps TRBD2 (6 bases). With 5 bases removed from V and 7 bases from J, the gap between germline ends came to 15 bases. Germline CDR1 reads SGHTA; CDR2 reads FQGNSA. This CDR3 has 14 amino acids. The CDR3 DNA reads as TGTGCCAGCAGCCCCATGCGGGGAAGGAATGAGCAGTTCTTC. Its protein product is CASSPMRGRNEQFF.

This clonotype was seen many times. The V gene is TRBV5-1, the J gene TRBJ1-2, with D possibly TRBD1 on 5 matching bases. CDR1 SGHRS and CDR2 YFSETQ come from the germline V gene. V lost 5 bases and J 5 bases, leaving 10 bases between the germline ends. The CDR3 is 12 amino acids. CDR3 in amino acids: CASSPGLYGYTF. The CDR3 nucleotides are TGCGCCAGCAGTCCGGGACTGTATGGCTACACCTTC.

CDR3 coding DNA: TGCGCCAGCAGCTCGGAGCGCTCCTACAATGAGCAGTTCTTC. Translating it yields CASSSERSYNEQFF. This chain joins TRBV5-1 and TRBJ2-1; D gene uncertain. The CDR3 loop spans 14 amino acids. Germline CDR1 is SGHRS and CDR2 is YFSETQ. With 3 bases removed from V and 0 bases from J, the gap between germline ends came to 7 bases.

V gene TRBV5-1 combines with J gene TRBJ2-1; D call uncertain. The V end lost 5 bases, the J end lost 7 bases, and 7 bases lay between the germline ends. The CDR3 consists of 11 residues. Germline-derived CDR1 and CDR2 are SGHRS and YFSETQ. CDR3 bases: TGCGCCAGCAGGTCTCCTAATGAGCAGTTCTTC. It is translated as CASRSPNEQFF.

This clonotype has a handful of counts. V and J are TRBV5-1 and TRBJ2-1; TRBD2 is a possible D gene (7 bases). V was pared by 2 bases and J by 6 bases, with 15 bases between. The germline gives CDR1 SGHRS, CDR2 YFSETQ. CDR3 length equals 15 residues. The CDR3 DNA reads as TGCGCCAGCAGCTTAGCGGGACAATGGAGCAATGAGCAGTTCTTC. The encoded protein is CASSLAGQWSNEQFF.

The chain links TRBV15 to TRBJ1-3; D might be TRBD1 (5 bases). Trimming took off 0 bases at V and 2 bases at J, with 8 bases between the two ends. This CDR3 has 15 residues. The V gene's germline CDR1 is LNHNV and CDR2 YYDKDF (reference sequence). The CDR3 DNA is TGTGCCACCAGCAGAGATCCAGGGACTGGAAACACCATATATTTT. It specifies CATSRDPGTGNTIYF.

In its sample, this clonotype was seen many times. The chain carries TRBV7-8 and TRBJ1-1; D not certain. V was clipped by 2 bases and J by 1 base, with 11 bases between them. Germline V gene data show CDR1 as SGHVS and CDR2 as FQNEAQ. This CDR3 is 15 amino acids long. The CDR3 is CASSLRQDANTEAFF. CDR3 in DNA: TGTGCCAGCAGCTTACGTCAGGATGCGAACACTGAAGCTTTCTTT. The whole variable domain, remainder taken from reference TRBV7-8 and TRBJ1-1, is GAGVSQSPRYKVAKRGQDVALRCDPISGHVSLFWYQQALGQGPEFLTYFQNEAQLDKSGLPSDRFFAERPEGSVSTLKIQRTQQEDSAVYLCASSLRQDANTEAFFGQGTRLTVV.

This clonotype was picked up many times. The rearrangement uses TRBV5-6 and TRBJ2-2, with D possibly TRBD2 on 6 matching bases. The CDR3 is made up of 16 amino acids. Trimming removed 3 bases from V and 0 bases from J, with 12 bases in between. The V gene's germline CDR1 is SGHDT and CDR2 YYEEEE. The CDR3 sequence: CASSSLASANTGELFF. Here the CDR3 DNA reads TGTGCCAGCAGCTCTCTAGCGTCGGCGAACACCGGGGAGCTGTTTTTT.

This clonotype has ten or more counts. The chain is built from TRBV29-1 and TRBJ2-7, with D unresolved. The CDR3 covers 11 residues. Trimming left V 4 bases short and J 2 bases short, with 6 bases between. Germline loops: CDR1 SQVTM, CDR2 ANQGSEA. As DNA, the CDR3 is TGCAGCGTTGTTAGGGCCTACGAGCAGTACTTC. Amino acid sequence: CSVVRAYEQYF.

The chain links TRBV20-1 to TRBJ2-3; D is possibly TRBD1 (6 bases). The CDR3 runs to 13 residues. The V end was cut by 0 bases, the J end by 11 bases, with 15 bases between. Germline assignment: CDR1 DFQATT and CDR2 SNEGSKA (reference sequence). For the CDR3, the DNA is TGCAGTGCTAGAGATAGGGCACAGGGTGGGCAGTATTTT. Its translation is CSARDRAQGGQYF.

There are a few counts of this clonotype. This chain uses TRBV10-2 with TRBJ2-7, with D perhaps matching TRBD1 (6 bases). The CDR3 has 13 amino acids. The germline V gene encodes CDR1 WSHSY and CDR2 SAAADI. The V end was cut by 3 bases, the J end by 2 bases, with 8 bases between. The CDR3 coding sequence is TGCGCCAGCAGTGAACACAGGGCCTACGAGCAGTACTTC. It encodes CASSEHRAYEQYF.

The chain couples TRBV7-6 to TRBJ2-3, with D tentatively TRBD1 or TRBD2 (5 bases each). CDR1 is SGHVS and CDR2 is FNYEAQ in the germline V gene. V was pared by 2 bases and J by 3 bases, with 15 bases between. The CDR3 consists of 16 residues. The CDR3 here is CASSLWGREMTDTQYF. The CDR3 DNA is TGTGCCAGCAGCTTATGGGGCAGGGAGATGACAGATACGCAGTATTTT.

The CDR3 DNA reads TGTGCCAGCAGTCTCGACGGAAATAGCAATCAGCCCCAGCATTTT. Protein: CASSLDGNSNQPQHF. V gene TRBV9 combines with J gene TRBJ1-5; unclear D gene. CDR1 and CDR2 from the germline V gene are SGDLS and YYNGEE. V was pared by 5 bases and J by 0 bases, with 12 bases between. The length of the CDR3 is 15 residues.

This clonotype was recorded many times. This sequence joins TRBV25-1 and TRBJ2-3; D possibly corresponds to TRBD2 (6 bases). V was pared by 7 bases and J by 2 bases, with 10 bases between. CDR3 length: 13 residues. CDR1 and CDR2 from the germline V gene are MGHDK and SYGVNS. The DNA of the CDR3 is TGTGCCAGCAAGGGACTCCTCACAGATACGCAGTATTTT. Amino acid sequence: CASKGLLTDTQYF.